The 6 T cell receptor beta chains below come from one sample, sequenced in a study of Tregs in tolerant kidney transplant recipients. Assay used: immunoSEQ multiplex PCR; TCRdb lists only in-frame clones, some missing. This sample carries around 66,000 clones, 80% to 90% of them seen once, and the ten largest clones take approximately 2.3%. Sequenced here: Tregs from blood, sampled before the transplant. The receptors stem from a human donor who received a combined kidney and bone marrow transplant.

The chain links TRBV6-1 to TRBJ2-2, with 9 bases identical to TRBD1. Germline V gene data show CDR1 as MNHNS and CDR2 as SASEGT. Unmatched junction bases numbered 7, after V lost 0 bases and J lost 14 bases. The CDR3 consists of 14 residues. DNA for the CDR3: TGTGCCAGCAGTGAAGCTCCTGGGACAGGGAACCTGTTTTTT. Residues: CASSEAPGTGNLFF.

The CDR3 loop is CASSQPGPSPQHF. The DNA for the CDR3 is TGTGCCAGCAGTCAACCGGGACCCTCGCCCCAGCATTTT. The chain employs TRBV28 and TRBJ1-5, with D perhaps TRBD1 (5 bases). V was pared by 5 bases and J by 9 bases, with 14 bases between. This CDR3 region has 13 residues. CDR1 is MDHEN and CDR2 is SYDVKM in the germline V gene.

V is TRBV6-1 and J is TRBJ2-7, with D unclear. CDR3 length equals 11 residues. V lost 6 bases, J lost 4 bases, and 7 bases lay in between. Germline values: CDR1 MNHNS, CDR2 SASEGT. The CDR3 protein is CASRLMYEQYF. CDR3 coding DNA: TGTGCCAGCAGGCTAATGTACGAGCAGTACTTC.

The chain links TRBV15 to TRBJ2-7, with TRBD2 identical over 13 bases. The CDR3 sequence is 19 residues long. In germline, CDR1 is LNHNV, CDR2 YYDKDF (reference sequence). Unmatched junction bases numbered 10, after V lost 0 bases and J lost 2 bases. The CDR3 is CATSRDRGLAGARAYEQYF. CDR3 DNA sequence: TGTGCCACCAGCAGAGACAGAGGACTAGCGGGAGCTCGGGCCTACGAGCAGTACTTC.

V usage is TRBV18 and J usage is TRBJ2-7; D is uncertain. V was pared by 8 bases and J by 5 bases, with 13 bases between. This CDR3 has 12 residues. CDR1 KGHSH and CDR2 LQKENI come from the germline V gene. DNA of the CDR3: TGTGCCAGCGGCCTGGCGGTAGACGAGCAGTACTTC. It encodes CASGLAVDEQYF.

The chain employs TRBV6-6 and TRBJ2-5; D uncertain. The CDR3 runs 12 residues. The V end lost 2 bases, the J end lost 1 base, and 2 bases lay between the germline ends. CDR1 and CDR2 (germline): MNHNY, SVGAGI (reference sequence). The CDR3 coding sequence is TGTGCCAGCAGTTACCCCCAAGAGACCCAGTACTTC. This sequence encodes CASSYPQETQYF.